Below, 10 T cell receptor beta chains from the same sample are listed, as sequenced in a study of blood T cell repertoires in COVID-19. Here immunoSEQ multiplex PCR was the method, and the copy in TCRdb shows in-frame clones only, minus some. The sample consists of around 36,000 clones, approximately 85% of them appearing once. The sequencing sample was made of peripheral blood. The receptors come from a man aged 55 to 69 with acute or convalescent COVID-19.

In this sample, this clone turned up once. The V call is TRBV7-9, the J call TRBJ1-4; D call uncertain. The germline V gene encodes CDR1 SEHNR and CDR2 FQNEAQ (reference sequence). With 5 bases removed from V and 7 bases from J, the gap between germline ends came to 8 bases. The CDR3 extends over 12 amino acids. The chain's CDR3 is CASSATGEKLFF. The CDR3 DNA reads TGTGCCAGCAGCGCAACGGGTGAAAAACTGTTTTTT.

This CDR3 is CASAGTNRIKKLFF. In DNA, the CDR3 is TGTGCCAGCGCCGGGACAAATCGGATTAAAAAACTGTTTTTT. This chain joins TRBV6-5 and TRBJ1-4; maybe TRBD1 (6 bases). The germline gives CDR1 MNHEY, CDR2 SVGAGI. The CDR3 covers 14 residues. Between the trimmed V and J ends, which lost 8 bases and 9 bases, there was a span of 19 bases.

This chain joins TRBV7-2 and TRBJ2-5; TRBD1 matches 12 bases. The CDR3 is 17 amino acids. Trimming at V came to 4 bases and at J to 6 bases, leaving 12 bases not matched to a gene. CDR1 SGHTA and CDR2 FQGNSA come from the germline V gene. Here the CDR3 reads CASSSPGTGGATKTQYF. CDR3 nucleotides: TGTGCCAGCAGCTCCCCCGGGACAGGGGGCGCAACGAAGACCCAGTACTTC.

The rearrangement links TRBV7-3 to TRBJ2-3; D is perhaps TRBD2 (5 bases). This CDR3 has 11 residues. V lost 7 bases, J lost 14 bases, and 16 bases lay in between. CDR1 and CDR2 from the germline V gene are SGHTA and FQGTGA. The CDR3 reads CASNLTRGRYF. In DNA form, the CDR3 reads TGTGCCAGCAACCTAACTCGGGGAAGGTATTTT.

The rearrangement uses TRBV4-1 and TRBJ2-5; TRBD2 aligns across 14 bases. This CDR3 has 16 amino acids. With 4 bases clipped from V and 6 bases from J, the junction kept 7 bases outside the gene matches. CDR1 and CDR2 from the germline V gene are MGHRA and YSYEKL. The CDR3 region is CASSPAGLAGVKTQYF. In DNA form, the CDR3 reads TGCGCCAGCAGCCCAGCGGGACTAGCGGGAGTAAAGACCCAGTACTTC.

The chain has TRBV7-2 and TRBJ1-1; D is unresolved. The V end was cut by 3 bases, the J end by 0 bases, with 8 bases between. Germline V lookup: CDR1 SGHTA, CDR2 FQGNSA. CDR3 length equals 14 residues. CDR3 region: CASSFGMVNTEAFF. The CDR3 DNA follows: TGTGCCAGCAGCTTCGGGATGGTGAACACTGAAGCTTTCTTT.

The V call is TRBV6-2 or TRBV6-3, the J call TRBJ2-4; TRBD2 aligns across 13 bases. V gave up 2 bases and J gave up 0 bases; unmatched junction bases: 10. Germline lookup yields CDR1 MNHEY and CDR2 SVGEGT. This CDR3 has 20 amino acids. CDR3 protein: CASSYPTSGGQSLAKNIQYF. The CDR3 coding sequence is TGTGCCAGCAGTTACCCGACTAGCGGGGGGCAGTCCCTAGCCAAAAACATTCAGTACTTC.

Comments on this clone: The sample has other DNA sequences that encode this CDR3 too. V is TRBV7-2 and J is TRBJ2-5, with D possibly TRBD2 on 5 matching bases. The CDR3 loop spans 13 amino acids. The germline gives CDR1 SGHTA, CDR2 FQGNSA. The V and J ends lost 2 bases and 5 bases respectively, with 9 bases between them. The CDR3 sequence: CASSLLREETQYF. Here the CDR3 DNA reads TGTGCCAGCAGCTTACTGAGGGAGGAGACCCAGTACTTC.

This chain links TRBV7-2 with TRBJ1-1; no clear D. V lost 4 bases and J 8 bases, leaving 11 bases between the germline ends. CDR3 size: 12 residues. From germline, CDR1 is SGHTA and CDR2 FQGNSA. The CDR3 loop is CASSYSRWEAFF. The CDR3 bases are TGTGCCAGCAGCTACTCCCGATGGGAAGCTTTCTTT.

DNA for the CDR3: TGTGCCAGCAGTCTGGAAGGGGGCAATCAGCCCCAGCATTTT. Translation: CASSLEGGNQPQHF. This chain connects TRBV2 to TRBJ1-5; D may be TRBD1 (5 bases). The germline V and J ends were trimmed by 5 bases and 2 bases, with 10 bases remaining between them. Germline CDR1 and CDR2: SNHLY and FYNNEI. CDR3 length: 14 residues. Full variable domain (remainder filled in from reference TRBV2 and TRBJ1-5): EPEVTQTPSHQVTQMGQEVILRCVPISNHLYFYWYRQILGQKVEFLVSFYNNEISEKSEIFDDQFSVERPDGSNFTLKIRSTKLEDSAMYFCASSLEGGNQPQHFGDGTRLSIL.